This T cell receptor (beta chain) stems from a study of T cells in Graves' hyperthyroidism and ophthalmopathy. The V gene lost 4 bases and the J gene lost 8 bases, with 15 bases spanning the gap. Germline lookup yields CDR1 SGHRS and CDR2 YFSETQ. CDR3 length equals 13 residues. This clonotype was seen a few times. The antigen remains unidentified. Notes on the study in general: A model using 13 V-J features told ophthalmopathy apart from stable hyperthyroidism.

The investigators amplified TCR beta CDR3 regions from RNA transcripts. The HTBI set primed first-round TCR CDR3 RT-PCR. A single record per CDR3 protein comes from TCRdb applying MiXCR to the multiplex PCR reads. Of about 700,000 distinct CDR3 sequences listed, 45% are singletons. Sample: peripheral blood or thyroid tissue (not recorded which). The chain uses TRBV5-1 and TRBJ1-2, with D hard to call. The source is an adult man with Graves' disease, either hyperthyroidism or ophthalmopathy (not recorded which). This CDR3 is CASSEGVAEGYTF. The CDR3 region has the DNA TGCGCCAGCAGCGAAGGTGTCGCTGAAGGCTACACCTTC.